These T cell receptor beta chains were read from a single sample in a study of human T cells and chemical hapten exposure. TCRdb reprocessed the RACE reads with MiXCR, giving one entry per CDR3 protein. The sample holds 35,000 or so distinct CDR3 sequences; about 9.4% are singletons and the top ten take less than 35%. The specimen was whole blood, collected in connection with sensitization to the hapten diphenylcyclopropenone (DPC). These receptor sequences come from a man between 45 and 60 years old with alopecia areata. Some clones in this sample may be carry-over from other donors' samples. CDR3s include the opening cysteine and the closing phenylalanine or tryptophan. Each record gives: D gene, V gene, clone size, J gene, CDR3 DNA, CDR3 protein. A D gene is named only where the DNA matches it firmly. Only part of the rows carry a size: once, few, many, or a class if the clone is expanded.

>NA|TRBV29-1|few|TRBJ2-1
TGCAGCGTTGAACGGGCGGGCAATGAGCAGTTCTTC
CSVERAGNEQFF
>NA|TRBV28|few|TRBJ1-1
TGTGCCAGCAGTTTAGTGGGTATCACGAACACTGAAGCTTTCTTT
CASSLVGITNTEAFF
>NA|TRBV20-1|NA|TRBJ2-7
TGCAGTGCTAGAGAAGGGGGTGGCAGAACCGAGCAGTACTTC
CSAREGGGRTEQYF
>TRBD1|TRBV28|NA|TRBJ1-2
TGTGCCAGCAGTTTAGAGGACAGGGTGAAGGGCTACACCTTC
CASSLEDRVKGYTF
>NA|TRBV9|few|TRBJ1-1
TGTGCCAGCAGCCCGTCAGGGGCTGAAGCTTTCTTT
CASSPSGAEAFF
>NA|TRBV20-1|many|TRBJ2-3
TGCAGTGCGTCTAGCGCCACCGGAACAGATACGCAGTATTTT
CSASSATGTDTQYF
>TRBD2|TRBV9|NA|TRBJ2-3
TGTGCCAGCAGCGTAGTAGCGGGAGTCACAGATACGCAGTATTTT
CASSVVAGVTDTQYF
>TRBD2|TRBV12-3/TRBV12-4|many|TRBJ2-3
TGTGCCAGCAGCCCGGGACTAGCGGGAGAGGCTACAGATACGCAGTATTTT
CASSPGLAGEATDTQYF
>NA|TRBV28|NA|TRBJ2-4
TGTGCCAGCAGTATACCAATACCCAAAAACATTCAGTACTTC
CASSIPIPKNIQYF
>NA|TRBV3-1|many|TRBJ1-3
TGTGCCAGCAGCCCAGGTGCTGGAAACACCATATATTTT
CASSPGAGNTIYF
>TRBD2|TRBV20-1|many|TRBJ2-5
TGCAGTGCTAGTTGGGCGGGAGTCGGGACGGAGACCCAGTACTTC
CSASWAGVGTETQYF
>TRBD1|TRBV5-1|NA|TRBJ1-2
TGCGCCAGCAGCCCGATAGGACAGGCAGGGCTGAACTATGGCTACACCTTC
CASSPIGQAGLNYGYTF
>NA|TRBV28|few|TRBJ2-1
TGTGCCAGCAGTTTACCCACTAGCTATGAGCAGTTCTTC
CASSLPTSYEQFF
>NA|TRBV20-1|few|TRBJ2-7
TGCAGTGCTAGGAAGTATGCGGGCGGGAACGAGCAGTACTTC
CSARKYAGGNEQYF
>NA|TRBV4-3|many|TRBJ2-1
TGCGCCAGCAGCCAAGTCGAACCTTACAATGAGCAGTTCTTC
CASSQVEPYNEQFF
>TRBD1|TRBV10-3|many|TRBJ1-6
TGTGCCATCAGGGACAGGACCAATTCACCCCTCCACTTT
CAIRDRTNSPLHF
>NA|TRBV12-3/TRBV12-4|many|TRBJ2-5
TGTGCCAGCAGTCCTGAGATAGGGGCGTTACAAGAGACCCAGTACTTC
CASSPEIGALQETQYF
>NA|TRBV18|many|TRBJ1-3
TGTGCCAGCTCACCACTAGAGTCCTTCTCTGGAAACACCATATATTTT
CASSPLESFSGNTIYF
>NA|TRBV20-1|many|TRBJ1-5
TGCAGTGCTAGAGATCCGAGGGGATACAATCAGCCCCAGCATTTT
CSARDPRGYNQPQHF
>NA|TRBV7-8|many|TRBJ2-1
TGTGCCAGCAGCTTAGGGTACCAGCGGAGCTACAATGAGCAGTTCTTC
CASSLGYQRSYNEQFF
>TRBD2|TRBV10-3|NA|TRBJ2-1
TGTGCCATCAGCATGGGGGGGAAGAGCTCCTACAATGAGCAGTTCTTC
CAISMGGKSSYNEQFF
>NA|TRBV11-1|few|TRBJ1-3
TGTGCCAGCAGCTTAGATATCGGCGGAAACACCATATATTTT
CASSLDIGGNTIYF
>NA|TRBV7-9|many|TRBJ1-5
TGTGCCAGCGGGTCTTCCGATCAGCCCCAGCATTTT
CASGSSDQPQHF
>NA|TRBV10-3|many|TRBJ1-3
TGTGCCATCAGTGCGAAGGGGGCTGGAAACACCATATATTTT
CAISAKGAGNTIYF
>TRBD1|TRBV28|few|TRBJ2-7
TGTGCCAGCGGGACAGGCGCCCTATCCTACGAGCAGTACTTC
CASGTGALSYEQYF
>NA|TRBV29-1|many|TRBJ2-3
TGCAGCCAACGGGGCTCCAGGAGCACAGATACGCAGTATTTT
CSQRGSRSTDTQYF
>NA|TRBV29-1|NA|TRBJ2-1
TGCAGCGTTGATAGGGGAAATGAGCAGTTCTTC
CSVDRGNEQFF
>TRBD1|TRBV27|many|TRBJ1-4
TGTGCCAGCAGTTCCCAGGGGGCGGCTAATGAAAAACTGTTTTTT
CASSSQGAANEKLFF
>NA|TRBV19|many|TRBJ2-1
TGTGCCAGTAGTATAGGGTCTAGAGGGTTGCACAATGAGCAGTTCTTC
CASSIGSRGLHNEQFF
>NA|TRBV10-2|NA|TRBJ2-7
TGCGCCAGCAGTGCACAGATCTACTACGAGCAGTACTTC
CASSAQIYYEQYF
>NA|TRBV6-1|few|TRBJ2-3
TGTGCCAGCGGCTTCGGACGGGAAACAGATACGCAGTATTTT
CASGFGRETDTQYF
>NA|TRBV11-2|many|TRBJ2-2
TGTGCCAGCAGCCTGTACACCGGGGAGCTGTTTTTT
CASSLYTGELFF
>NA|TRBV11-2|NA|TRBJ2-7
TGTGCCAGCAGCTTAGGCACAGGGTTAAGTGAGCAGTACTTC
CASSLGTGLSEQYF
>NA|TRBV10-3|NA|TRBJ2-1
TGTGCCATCAGTGGTCTACAGGGAAGCAATGAGCAGTTCTTC
CAISGLQGSNEQFF
>NA|TRBV28|NA|TRBJ2-5
TGTGCCAGCAGTGGGCTGGGGGGTACGAGAGAGACCCAGTACTTC
CASSGLGGTRETQYF
>TRBD1|TRBV12-3/TRBV12-4|many|TRBJ1-5
TGTGCCAGCTCCCGGACAGGGGGCGCGAGCAATCAGCCCCAGCATTTT
CASSRTGGASNQPQHF
>NA|TRBV30|many|TRBJ2-5
TGTGCCCTATCTGGCGGGCGCGCGAGCCGGGAGACCCAGTACTTC
CALSGGRASRETQYF
>NA|TRBV5-1|NA|TRBJ2-1
TGCGCCAGCAGCTTGGGGTTCAATGAGCAGTTCTTC
CASSLGFNEQFF
>NA|TRBV28|NA|TRBJ1-2
TGTGCCAGCAGTTTAGTGGGGTATGGCTACACCTTC
CASSLVGYGYTF
>NA|TRBV7-9|many|TRBJ1-1
TGTGCCAGCAGCTTTGGGCAGATGAACACTGAAGCTTTCTTT
CASSFGQMNTEAFF
>TRBD2|TRBV10-3|few|TRBJ2-1
TGTGCCAAGTCTAGCGGGCCCTACAATGAGCAGTTCTTC
CAKSSGPYNEQFF
>TRBD1|TRBV29-1|NA|TRBJ2-2
TGCAGCGTCGAGGGACAGAGGCCCGGGGAGCTGTTTTTT
CSVEGQRPGELFF
>TRBD2|TRBV20-1|NA|TRBJ2-7
TGCAGTGCTAGTGAGAACGGGAGGGCCGGTAGCGAGCAGTACTTC
CSASENGRAGSEQYF
>NA|TRBV28|many|TRBJ2-7
TGTGCCAGCAGTCCTACAGGGAGCGAAGTTCCAGAGCAGTACTTC
CASSPTGSEVPEQYF
>NA|TRBV10-3|many|TRBJ2-1
TGTGCCATCAGTGGGGACCTCAGCTCCTACAATGAGCAGTTCTTC
CAISGDLSSYNEQFF
>TRBD2|TRBV29-1|many|TRBJ2-1
TGCAGCGTTGTTTTGGCTAGCGGGAGGAATGAGCAGTTCTTC
CSVVLASGRNEQFF
>TRBD1|TRBV12-3/TRBV12-4|many|TRBJ2-1
TGTGCCAGCAGCCCCGGGACAGGGCCTTACAATGAGCAGTTCTTC
CASSPGTGPYNEQFF
>NA|TRBV4-1|many|TRBJ2-7
TGCGCCAGCAGCCACCTCACGTACGAGCAGTACTTC
CASSHLTYEQYF
>NA|TRBV28|many|TRBJ2-7
TGTGCCAGCACAACCTGGGACGGAACCTACGAGCAGTACTTC
CASTTWDGTYEQYF
>NA|TRBV29-1|NA|TRBJ2-1
TGCAGCGTTGTCGGGTTGTCGCAGTTCTTC
CSVVGLSQFF
>NA|TRBV7-2|NA|TRBJ2-3
TGTGCCAGCAGCATCGGACACCTCACAGATACGCAGTATTTT
CASSIGHLTDTQYF
>NA|TRBV7-6|few|TRBJ2-1
TGTGCCAGCAGCTTAGACCCAGGGCAGAGTGAGCAGTTCTTC
CASSLDPGQSEQFF
>TRBD2|TRBV9|many|TRBJ2-5
TGTGCCAGCAGCGTAGAGTTGGGAGGGAGAAAGACCCAGTACTTC
CASSVELGGRKTQYF